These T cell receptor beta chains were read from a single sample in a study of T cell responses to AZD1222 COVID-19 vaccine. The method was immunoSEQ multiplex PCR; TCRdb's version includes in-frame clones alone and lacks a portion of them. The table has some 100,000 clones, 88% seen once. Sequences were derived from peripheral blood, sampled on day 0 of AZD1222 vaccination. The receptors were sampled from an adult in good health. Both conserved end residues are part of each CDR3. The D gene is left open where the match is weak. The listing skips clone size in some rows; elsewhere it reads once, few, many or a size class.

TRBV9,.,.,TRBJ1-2,TGTGCCAGCAGCGCCGGGACAACTAACTATGGCTACACCTTC,CASSAGTTNYGYTF
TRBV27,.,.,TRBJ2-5,TGTGCCAGCAGTTTATCGTACCCGGCTCGGGAGACCCAGTACTTC,CASSLSYPARETQYF
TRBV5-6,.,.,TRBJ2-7,TGTGCCAGCAGCCGGGACGACGAGCAGTACTTC,CASSRDDEQYF
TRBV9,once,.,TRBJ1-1,TGTGCCAGCAGCGTAGTTGGGGGCAGGAACACTGAAGCTTTCTTT,CASSVVGGRNTEAFF
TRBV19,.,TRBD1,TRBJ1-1,TGTGCCAGTAGTACATTTACAGGGGGCACTGAAGCTTTCTTT,CASSTFTGGTEAFF
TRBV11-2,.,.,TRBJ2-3,TGTGCCAGCAGCTTAGATTGGGACCCGGGGGTCACGCAGTATTTT,CASSLDWDPGVTQYF
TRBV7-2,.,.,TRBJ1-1,TGTGCCAGCAGCCACTTCCCCCCAGGGGCCACTGAAGCTTTCTTT,CASSHFPPGATEAFF
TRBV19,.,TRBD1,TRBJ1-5,TGTGCCAGTAGAGCCACCACAGGGGGCAATCAGCCCCAGCATTTT,CASRATTGGNQPQHF
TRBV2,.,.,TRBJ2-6,TGTGCCAGCAGTGCCCGAGTCCTTCTCGGGGCCGCGGGGGCCAACGTCCTGACTTTC,CASSARVLLGAAGANVLTF
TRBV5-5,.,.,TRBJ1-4,TGTGCCAGCAGCCCTCAGGGTGAAAATCTGTTTTTT,CASSPQGENLFF
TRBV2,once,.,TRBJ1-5,TGTGCCAGCAACAGCAGGGGAGGTCAGCCCCAGCATTTT,CASNSRGGQPQHF
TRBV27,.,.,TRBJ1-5,TGTGCCAGCAGTAACAGGATTAGCAATCAGCCCCAGCATTTT,CASSNRISNQPQHF
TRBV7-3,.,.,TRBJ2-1,TGTGCCAGCAGCTTAAACACGGGTGAGCAGTTCTTC,CASSLNTGEQFF
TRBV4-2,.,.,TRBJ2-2,TGTGCCAGCAGCCAAGATGGGGGACACAACACCGGGGAGCTGTTTTTT,CASSQDGGHNTGELFF
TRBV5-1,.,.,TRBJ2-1,TGCGCCAGCAGAAGAGGGTCTAAAACCCAGAGCTCCTACAATGAGCAGTTCTTC,CASRRGSKTQSSYNEQFF
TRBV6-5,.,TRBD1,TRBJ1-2,TGTGCCAGCAGTTACGAGGCAGGGGGCGCAGACTATGGCTACACCTTC,CASSYEAGGADYGYTF
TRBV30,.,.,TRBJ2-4,TGTGCCTGGAGTGGGCGGCGACCCCTAGCCAAAAACATTCAGTACTTC,CAWSGRRPLAKNIQYF
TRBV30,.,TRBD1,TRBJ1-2,TGTGCCTGGAGAGGGGACAGGGTCTATGGCTACACCTTC,CAWRGDRVYGYTF
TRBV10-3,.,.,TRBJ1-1,TGTGCCATCAGGACTAACACTGAAGCTTTCTTT,CAIRTNTEAFF
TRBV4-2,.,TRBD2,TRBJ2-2,TGTGCCAGCAGCCAAGGGGTAGCGGGGGGCCTGATTTACGGGGAGCTGTTTTTT,CASSQGVAGGLIYGELFF
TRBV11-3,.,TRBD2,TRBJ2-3,TGTGCCAGCAGCCCCCGGAGGACTAGCGGGAGGGGGGATACGCAGTATTTT,CASSPRRTSGRGDTQYF
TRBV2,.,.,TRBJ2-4,TGTGCCAGCAGTGGGTTCGCCAAAAACATTCAGTACTTC,CASSGFAKNIQYF
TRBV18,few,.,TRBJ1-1,TGTGCCAGCTCACTAGAACTCACAGGGCTGAACACTGAAGCTTTCTTT,CASSLELTGLNTEAFF
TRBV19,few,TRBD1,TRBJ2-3,TGTGCCAGTAGTATACCTTCCCCCGGGACAGGGGTTGGTACGCAGTATTTT,CASSIPSPGTGVGTQYF
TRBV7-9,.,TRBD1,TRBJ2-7,TGTGCCAGCAGCCTGTACGGGACAGACGAGCAGTACTTC,CASSLYGTDEQYF
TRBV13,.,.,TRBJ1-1,TGTGCCAGCAGCCTTGGAACGCACCCGAACACTGAAGCTTTCTTT,CASSLGTHPNTEAFF
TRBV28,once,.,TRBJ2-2,TGTGCCAGCAGTTTACAGCAGGTCACCGGGGAGCTGTTTTTT,CASSLQQVTGELFF
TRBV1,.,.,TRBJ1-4,TGCACCAGCAGCCAAGCGAACCCGGGGAAAACTAATGAAAAACTGTTTTTT,CTSSQANPGKTNEKLFF
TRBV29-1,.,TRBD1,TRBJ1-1,TGCAGCGTTGGGGGACAGCTGAACACTGAAGCTTTCTTT,CSVGGQLNTEAFF